This T cell receptor beta chain appears in the sequencing data of a study of spatial heterogeneity in lung cancer. Across the study: Raw-read counts averaged over ten per unique TCR and UMI combination.

Noted time point: blood at routine non-recurrence follow-up after resection. Sequencing covered unsorted whole RNA taken from tumor, nontumor lung or frozen PBMC. The CDR3 extends over 14 amino acids. V lost 5 bases and J 3 bases, leaving 13 bases between the germline ends. A unique molecular identifier was attached to every TCR cDNA molecule. TCRdb independently ran MiXCR on the 5' RACE reads; one entry per CDR3 protein. This sample yields around 29,000 distinct CDR3 sequences, of which around 9.3% are seen a single time; less than 35% belongs to the top ten. The chain links TRBV12-3 or TRBV12-4 to TRBJ1-2; possible D gene TRBD1, 6 bases. The receptor was isolated from a female donor with early-stage non-small cell lung cancer. The sequences come from PBMCs, collected at follow-up. DNA of the CDR3: TGTGCCAGCAGTCGGGACACCCGGGACTATGGCTACACCTTC. Translated, it gives CASSRDTRDYGYTF.